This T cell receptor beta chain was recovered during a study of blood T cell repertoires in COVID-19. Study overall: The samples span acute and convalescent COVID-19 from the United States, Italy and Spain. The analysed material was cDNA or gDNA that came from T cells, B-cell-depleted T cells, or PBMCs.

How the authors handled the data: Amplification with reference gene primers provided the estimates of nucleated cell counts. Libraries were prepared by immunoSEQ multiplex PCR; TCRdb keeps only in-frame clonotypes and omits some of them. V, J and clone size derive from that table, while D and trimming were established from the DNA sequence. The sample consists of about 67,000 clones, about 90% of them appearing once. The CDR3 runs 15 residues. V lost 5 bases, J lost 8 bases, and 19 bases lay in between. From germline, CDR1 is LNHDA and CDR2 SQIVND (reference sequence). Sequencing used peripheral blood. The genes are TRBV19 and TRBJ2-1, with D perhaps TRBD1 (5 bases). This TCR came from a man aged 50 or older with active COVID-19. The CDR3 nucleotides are TGTGCCAGTAGTCCCCAACTACTTACAGGTGATGAGCAGTTCTTC. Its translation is CASSPQLLTGDEQFF.